This entry concerns a single T cell receptor beta chain. Its matching antigen is unknown. The CDR3 loop spans 17 amino acids. Trimming took 2 bases from V and 0 from J, leaving 16 bases between them. Germline loops: CDR1 MNHEY, CDR2 SMNVEV (reference sequence). These data come from a study of cytomegalovirus exposure and HLA in healthy donors. Findings and limits, study-wide: About 87% or about 30% of the time was how often most TCR beta V segments were productive, according to an earlier analysis. The authors enumerated over 150 TCR beta chains as linked to cytomegalovirus.

The primer mix had 60 Vbeta and 13 Jbeta primers. Sequencing was performed with immunoSEQ multiplex PCR; in TCRdb, only in-frame clones are kept and a portion is missing. The sample has 45,000 to 75,000 clones; approximately 63% are singletons. Each donor's status was that of a healthy bone marrow donor. The clonotype originates from a woman aged 55-70 years in good health and CMV-seropositive. The sequencing input was PBMCs. The chain is built from TRBV27 and TRBJ1-2; D remains unclear. The CDR3 region is CASSLTSEPRANYGYTF. The CDR3 DNA reads TGTGCCAGCAGTTTAACGTCAGAACCTAGAGCTAACTATGGCTACACCTTC.